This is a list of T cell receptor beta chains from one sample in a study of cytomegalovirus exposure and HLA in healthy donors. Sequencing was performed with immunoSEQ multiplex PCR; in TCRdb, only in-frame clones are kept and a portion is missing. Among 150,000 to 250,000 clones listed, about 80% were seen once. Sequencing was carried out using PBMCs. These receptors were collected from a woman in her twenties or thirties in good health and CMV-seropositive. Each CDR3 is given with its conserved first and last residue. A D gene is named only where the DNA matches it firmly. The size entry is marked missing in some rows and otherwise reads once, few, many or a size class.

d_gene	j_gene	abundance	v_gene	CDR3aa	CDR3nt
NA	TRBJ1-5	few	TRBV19	CASSIDGRQPQHF	TGTGCCAGTAGTATAGATGGCCGTCAGCCCCAGCATTTT
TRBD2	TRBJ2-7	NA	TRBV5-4	CASSVGPGLAGHYEQYF	TGTGCCAGCAGCGTGGGACCGGGACTAGCGGGACACTACGAGCAGTACTTC
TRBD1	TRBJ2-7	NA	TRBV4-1	CASSQAPGQAFYEQYF	TGCGCCAGCAGCCAAGCCCCGGGACAGGCATTCTACGAGCAGTACTTC
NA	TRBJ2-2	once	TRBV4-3	CASSQGGSDTGELFF	TGCGCCAGCAGCCAAGGAGGGAGTGACACCGGGGAGCTGTTTTTT
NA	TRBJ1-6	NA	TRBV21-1	CASSNRTIQGANSPLHF	TGTGCCAGCAGCAACCGAACGATACAGGGGGCCAATTCACCCCTCCACTTT
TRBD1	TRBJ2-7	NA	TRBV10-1	CASSGPTGQNYEQYF	TGCGCCAGCAGTGGACCTACGGGACAGAACTACGAGCAGTACTTC
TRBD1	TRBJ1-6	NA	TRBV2	CASRETGAHSPLHF	TGTGCCAGCAGAGAGACAGGGGCACATTCACCCCTCCACTTT
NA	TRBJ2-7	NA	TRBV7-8	CASRLTEVSYEQYF	TGTGCCAGCAGACTTACGGAGGTTTCCTACGAGCAGTACTTC
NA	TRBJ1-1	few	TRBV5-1	CASSLGGNTEAFF	TGCGCCAGCAGCTTGGGAGGGAACACTGAAGCTTTCTTT
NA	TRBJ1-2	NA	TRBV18	CASSPHSRNYGYTF	TGTGCCAGCTCGCCACACAGTAGAAACTATGGCTACACCTTC
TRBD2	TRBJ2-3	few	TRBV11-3	CASSFTLAGGKSPDTQYF	TGTGCCAGCAGCTTTACGCTAGCGGGAGGTAAATCCCCAGATACGCAGTATTTT
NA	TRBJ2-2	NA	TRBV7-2	CASSLDRTRTGELFF	TGTGCCAGCAGTTTAGACAGGACTAGGACCGGGGAGCTGTTTTTT
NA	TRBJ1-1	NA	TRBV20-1	CSARPGGKAFF	TGCAGTGCTAGACCCGGGGGGAAAGCTTTCTTT
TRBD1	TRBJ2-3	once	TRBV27	CASGSDRGRGTDTQYF	TGTGCCAGCGGATCCGATAGGGGGCGCGGCACAGATACGCAGTATTTT
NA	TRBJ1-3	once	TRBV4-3	CASSQERASGNTIYF	TGCGCCAGCAGCCAAGAAAGAGCCTCTGGAAACACCATATATTTT
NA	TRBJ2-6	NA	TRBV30	CAWSVTGTLNVLTF	TGTGCCTGGAGCGTAACCGGGACACTAAACGTCCTGACTTTC
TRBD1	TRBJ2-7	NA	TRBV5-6	CASSLVRDRVREQYF	TGTGCCAGCAGCTTGGTCCGGGACAGGGTACGCGAGCAGTACTTC
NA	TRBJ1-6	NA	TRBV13	CASSLRQLGAPLHF	TGTGCCAGCAGCTTACGGCAGTTAGGGGCACCCCTCCACTTT
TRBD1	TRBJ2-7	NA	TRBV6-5	CASSEDRRQQYF	TGTGCCAGCAGTGAGGACAGGCGGCAGCAGTACTTC
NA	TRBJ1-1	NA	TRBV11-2	CASSLDLRGEAFF	TGTGCCAGCAGCTTAGACCTACGGGGTGAAGCTTTCTTT
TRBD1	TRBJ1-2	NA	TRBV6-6	CASSSKSDRVPYGYTF	TGTGCCAGCAGTTCTAAATCCGACAGGGTCCCTTATGGCTACACCTTC
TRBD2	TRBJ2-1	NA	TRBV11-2	CASRSPLSGGGSYNEQFF	TGTGCCAGCAGATCACCCCTCAGCGGGGGGGGCAGCTACAATGAGCAGTTCTTC
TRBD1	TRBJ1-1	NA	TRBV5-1	CASSTRTGSLNTEAFF	TGCGCCAGCAGTACCCGGACAGGTAGCTTGAACACTGAAGCTTTCTTT
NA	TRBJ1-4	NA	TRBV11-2	CASSQTVLPPEKLFF	TGTGCCAGCAGCCAGACAGTTTTACCTCCTGAAAAACTGTTTTTT
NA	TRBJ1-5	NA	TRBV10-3	CAISPGTSPNQPQHF	TGTGCCATCAGTCCCGGGACATCTCCCAATCAGCCCCAGCATTTT
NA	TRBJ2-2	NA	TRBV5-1	CASSPAGVSTGELFF	TGCGCCAGCAGCCCCGCAGGGGTCAGCACCGGGGAGCTGTTTTTT
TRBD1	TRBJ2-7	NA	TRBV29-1	CSVDDRDSYEQYF	TGCAGCGTTGATGACAGGGATTCCTACGAGCAGTACTTC
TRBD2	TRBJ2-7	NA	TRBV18	CASSPTTSGSYEQYF	TGTGCCAGCTCACCGACGACTAGCGGGAGTTACGAGCAGTACTTC
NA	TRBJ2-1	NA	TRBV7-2	CASSLGGSYNEQFF	TGTGCCAGCAGCTTAGGAGGCAGTTACAATGAGCAGTTCTTC
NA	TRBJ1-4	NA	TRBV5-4	CASSQVNEKLFF	TGTGCCAGCAGCCAGGTGAATGAAAAACTGTTTTTT
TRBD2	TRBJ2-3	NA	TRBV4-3	CASSPGLAGQGTQYF	TGCGCCAGCAGCCCGGGGCTAGCGGGACAAGGTACGCAGTATTTT
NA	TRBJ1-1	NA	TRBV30	CAWSAMNTEAFF	TGTGCCTGGAGTGCAATGAACACTGAAGCTTTCTTT
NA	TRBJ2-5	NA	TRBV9	CASSASGAIQETQYF	TGTGCCAGCAGCGCTTCAGGGGCCATCCAAGAGACCCAGTACTTC
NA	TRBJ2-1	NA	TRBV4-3	CASSLRGGWGEQFF	TGCGCCAGCAGCCTTAGGGGGGGCTGGGGTGAGCAGTTCTTC
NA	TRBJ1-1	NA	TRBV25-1	CASSDGPYTEAFF	TGTGCCAGCAGTGATGGCCCGTACACTGAAGCTTTCTTT
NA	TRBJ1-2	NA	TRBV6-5	CASGSWIAREGYTF	TGTGCCAGCGGCTCATGGATAGCAAGGGAGGGCTACACCTTC
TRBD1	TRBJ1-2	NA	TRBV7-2	CASSLKGTGSVYGYTF	TGTGCCAGCAGCTTAAAAGGGACAGGGTCCGTTTATGGCTACACCTTC
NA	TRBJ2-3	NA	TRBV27	CASSHRGATDTQYF	TGTGCCAGCAGCCATCGGGGGGCCACAGATACGCAGTATTTT
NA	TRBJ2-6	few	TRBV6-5	CASRTGGANVLTF	TGTGCCAGCAGGACTGGAGGGGCCAACGTCCTGACTTTC
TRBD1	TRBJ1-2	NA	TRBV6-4	CASSRDRGALNGYTF	TGTGCCAGCAGCCGGGACAGGGGCGCTTTGAATGGCTACACCTTC
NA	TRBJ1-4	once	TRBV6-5	CASSYIQATNEKLFF	TGTGCCAGCAGTTACATACAGGCAACTAATGAAAAACTGTTTTTT
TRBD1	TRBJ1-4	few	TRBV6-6	CASSAGDREEEKLFF	TGTGCCAGCAGTGCGGGGGACAGGGAGGAGGAAAAACTGTTTTTT
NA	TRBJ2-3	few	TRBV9	CASSVAPGADTQYF	TGTGCCAGCAGCGTAGCACCAGGGGCAGATACGCAGTATTTT
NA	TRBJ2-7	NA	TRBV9	CASSARSSYEQYF	TGTGCCAGCAGCGCGAGGTCGTCCTACGAGCAGTACTTC
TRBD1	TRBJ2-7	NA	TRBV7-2	CASSPGQGATYEQYF	TGTGCCAGCAGCCCGGGACAGGGGGCCACCTACGAGCAGTACTTC
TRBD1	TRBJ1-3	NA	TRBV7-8	CASSLGGGTGNTIYF	TGTGCCAGCAGCTTAGGAGGGGGCACTGGAAACACCATATATTTT
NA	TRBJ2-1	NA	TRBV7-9	CSSRSRTYYNEQFF	TGTTCCAGCAGGTCTCGGACTTACTACAATGAGCAGTTCTTC
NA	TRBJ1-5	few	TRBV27	CASTRLGNQPQHF	TGTGCCAGCACCCGACTGGGCAATCAGCCCCAGCATTTT
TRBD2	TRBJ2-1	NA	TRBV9	CASSVEGAGGGPYNEQFF	TGTGCCAGCAGCGTAGAGGGAGCGGGAGGGGGGCCCTACAATGAGCAGTTCTTC
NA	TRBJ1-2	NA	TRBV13	CASSRNRAWVCCGYTF	TGTGCCAGCAGCCGGAACAGGGCTTGGGTCTGTTGTGGCTACACCTTC
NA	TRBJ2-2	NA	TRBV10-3	CAIGGGRGYTGELFF	TGTGCCATCGGTGGGGGAAGGGGATACACCGGGGAGCTGTTTTTT
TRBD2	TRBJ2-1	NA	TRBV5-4	CASSLGGLAYNEQFF	TGTGCCAGCAGCTTGGGGGGACTAGCTTACAATGAGCAGTTCTTC
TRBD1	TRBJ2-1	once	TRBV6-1	CASNRQGAAYNEQFF	TGTGCCAGCAATCGACAGGGGGCTGCCTACAATGAGCAGTTCTTC